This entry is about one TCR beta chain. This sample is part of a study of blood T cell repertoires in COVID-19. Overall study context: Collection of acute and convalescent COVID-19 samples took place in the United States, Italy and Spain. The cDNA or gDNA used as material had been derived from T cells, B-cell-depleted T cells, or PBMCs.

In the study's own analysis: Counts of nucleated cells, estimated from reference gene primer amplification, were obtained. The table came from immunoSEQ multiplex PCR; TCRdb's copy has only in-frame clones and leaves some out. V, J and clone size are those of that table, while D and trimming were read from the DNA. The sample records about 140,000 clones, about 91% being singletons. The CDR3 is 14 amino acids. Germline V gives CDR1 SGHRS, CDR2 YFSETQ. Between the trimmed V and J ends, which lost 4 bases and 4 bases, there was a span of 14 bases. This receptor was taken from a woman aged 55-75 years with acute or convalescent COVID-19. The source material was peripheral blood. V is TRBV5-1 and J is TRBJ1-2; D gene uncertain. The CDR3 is CASSAQTASYGYTF. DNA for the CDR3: TGCGCCAGCAGCGCACAAACAGCCTCCTATGGCTACACCTTC.